This is a list of T cell receptor beta chains from one sample in a study of blood T cell repertoires in COVID-19. The protocol was immunoSEQ multiplex PCR, while the TCRdb copy is restricted to in-frame clones and leaves out a portion. The sample yields 240,000 or so clones, approximately 90% seen once. Sequencing used peripheral blood. All receptors come from a woman in her thirties or forties who had recovered from COVID-19. Each CDR3 is given with its conserved first and last residue. The order of the fields is clone size, V gene, D gene, J gene, CDR3 protein, CDR3 DNA. The D gene is left open where the match is weak. Expanded clones are given a class, and other clones once, few, many or no size at all.

.	TRBV11-1	.	TRBJ2-6	CASTPRGAGANVLTF	TGTGCCAGCACCCCACGGGGGGCCGGGGCCAACGTCCTGACTTTC
.	TRBV21-1	.	TRBJ1-5	CASSFWGDLSNQPQHF	TGTGCCAGCAGCTTCTGGGGGGACTTAAGCAATCAGCCCCAGCATTTT
.	TRBV5-6	.	TRBJ1-2	CASSFSGGAYGYTF	TGTGCCAGCAGCTTCTCTGGCGGCGCCTATGGCTACACCTTC
.	TRBV7-3	TRBD1	TRBJ2-5	CASSRTGEETQYF	TGTGCCAGCAGCCGGACAGGGGAAGAGACCCAGTACTTC
few	TRBV11-3	TRBD1	TRBJ2-1	CASSATGTGLNEQFF	TGTGCCAGCAGCGCCACCGGGACAGGGCTCAATGAGCAGTTCTTC
few	TRBV9	TRBD2	TRBJ2-1	CASSLAPSGSPPNEQFF	TGTGCCAGCAGCCTTGCCCCTAGCGGGAGTCCACCCAATGAGCAGTTCTTC
once	TRBV11-3	.	TRBJ2-2	CASSLEPGAGAPEGELFF	TGTGCCAGCAGCTTAGAACCAGGGGCAGGGGCCCCCGAGGGGGAGCTGTTTTTT
.	TRBV24-1	.	TRBJ1-5	CATSDPGRGDNQPQHF	TGTGCCACCAGTGACCCCGGGCGGGGGGACAATCAGCCCCAGCATTTT
.	TRBV11-2	.	TRBJ2-4	CASSPTESLAKNIQYF	TGTGCCAGCAGCCCCACTGAGTCCCTAGCCAAAAACATTCAGTACTTC
.	TRBV7-2	TRBD1	TRBJ2-7	CASSFLGTGKGVEQYF	TGTGCCAGCAGCTTTCTAGGGACAGGGAAAGGGGTCGAGCAGTACTTC
.	TRBV30	.	TRBJ1-5	CAWRAQGGGYQPQHF	TGTGCCTGGAGGGCACAGGGAGGGGGTTATCAGCCCCAGCATTTT
.	TRBV11-3	.	TRBJ2-2	CASSSSSGELFF	TGTGCCAGCAGCTCTAGTTCCGGGGAGCTGTTTTTT
.	TRBV7-2	.	TRBJ2-5	CASSPQFGETQYF	TGTGCCAGCAGCCCCCAGTTTGGAGAGACCCAGTACTTC
.	TRBV29-1	.	TRBJ2-1	CSVEAAQGRYNEQFF	TGCAGCGTTGAAGCGGCTCAGGGTCGCTACAATGAGCAGTTCTTC
.	TRBV18	TRBD2	TRBJ2-7	CASSLKRASGASEQYF	TGTGCCAGCTCACTAAAGCGCGCTAGCGGAGCATCCGAGCAGTACTTC
many	TRBV6-5	.	TRBJ2-7	CASTRSAGYEQYF	TGTGCCAGCACCAGATCCGCGGGCTACGAGCAGTACTTC
.	TRBV7-9	.	TRBJ2-1	CASSLALGTLSGLQFF	TGTGCCAGCAGCTTAGCGCTGGGGACCCTAAGCGGGCTGCAGTTCTTC
.	TRBV12-3/TRBV12-4	TRBD2	TRBJ2-1	CASKGLAGIEQFF	TGTGCCAGCAAGGGACTAGCGGGGATTGAGCAGTTCTTC
once	TRBV27	TRBD2	TRBJ2-1	CASSLAGGPREQFF	TGTGCCAGCAGTTTAGCGGGAGGGCCGCGAGAGCAGTTCTTC
.	TRBV7-2	TRBD2	TRBJ2-1	CASSLLAGGAHNEQFF	TGTGCCAGCAGCTTACTAGCGGGTGGGGCCCACAATGAGCAGTTCTTC
.	TRBV24-1	.	TRBJ1-5	CATSDRGGAQPQHF	TGTGCCACCAGTGATCGGGGGGGGGCTCAGCCCCAGCATTTT
once	TRBV11-2	.	TRBJ2-1	CASTGGYYNEQFF	TGTGCCAGCACTGGGGGCTATTACAATGAGCAGTTCTTC
.	TRBV15	.	TRBJ1-2	CATSPRVGRVGANYGYTF	TGTGCCACCAGCCCCCGGGTTGGGAGGGTCGGGGCTAACTATGGCTACACCTTC
.	TRBV10-3	.	TRBJ1-3	CAIRGGLSGNTIYF	TGTGCCATCAGAGGAGGCCTGTCTGGAAACACCATATATTTT
.	TRBV27	.	TRBJ1-1	CASSTPGTEAFF	TGTGCCAGCAGTACACCGGGAACAGAAGCTTTCTTT
.	TRBV7-6	.	TRBJ1-2	CASAGEGYTF	TGTGCCAGCGCCGGTGAGGGCTACACCTTC
.	TRBV5-5	.	TRBJ1-2	CASSLWQGNGYTF	TGTGCCAGCAGCTTGTGGCAGGGCAATGGCTACACCTTC